The sequence of this TCR beta chain was determined in a study of cytomegalovirus exposure and HLA in healthy donors. This CDR3 region has 16 residues. With V trimmed by 2 bases and J by 5 bases, 3 bases remained unmatched. The germline V gene encodes CDR1 MNHEY and CDR2 SVGAGI. Produced via immunoSEQ multiplex PCR; TCRdb's table is partial and in-frame only. This sample has around 150,000 clones, with 70% to 90% found just once. The chain employs TRBV6-5 and TRBJ2-5, with TRBD2 matching over 15 bases. The receptor comes from a woman aged 18-29 years in good health and CMV-seronegative. The sample consisted of PBMCs. CDR3 in DNA: TGTGCCAGCAGTTACACCGGGACTAGCGGGGGGGAGACCCAGTACTTC. Protein product: CASSYTGTSGGETQYF.